Each of the 4 T cell receptor beta chains below was sequenced from the same sample in a study of blood T cell repertoires in COVID-19. Repertoires were generated with immunoSEQ multiplex PCR, while TCRdb's copy carries only in-frame clones and drops some. The sample carries under 300,000 clones, 89% recorded once. The sequencing input was peripheral blood. These receptors originate from a woman aged 40 to 50 who had recovered from COVID-19.

The V and J genes are TRBV7-2 and TRBJ2-7; D is possibly TRBD2 (6 bases). Germline-derived CDR1 and CDR2 are SGHTA and FQGNSA. The V end lost 5 bases, the J end lost 2 bases, and 10 bases lay between the germline ends. CDR3 size: 13 residues. CDR3 protein: CASSRRGTYEQYF. In nucleotides, the CDR3 is TGTGCCAGCAGCCGCCGGGGGACCTACGAGCAGTACTTC.

This clone was observed once. V is TRBV30 and J is TRBJ2-1, with 9 bases matching TRBD1. Trimming at V came to 2 bases and at J to 7 bases, leaving 3 bases not matched to a gene. Germline lookup yields CDR1 GTSNPN and CDR2 SVGIG (reference sequence). This CDR3 has 13 amino acids. CDR3 protein: CAWSPGTGNEQFF. In DNA form, the CDR3 reads TGTGCCTGGAGTCCCGGGACAGGGAATGAGCAGTTCTTC.

The rearrangement uses TRBV4-1 and TRBJ2-7, with a possible D match to TRBD2 (5 bases). Germline CDR1 reads MGHRA; CDR2 reads YSYEKL. The V end was cut by 3 bases, the J end by 0 bases, with 9 bases between. The CDR3 has 14 residues. CDR3 sequence reads: CASSQRVGSYEQYF. The CDR3 region has the DNA TGCGCCAGCAGCCAGCGGGTCGGCTCCTACGAGCAGTACTTC.

The chain joins TRBV11-1 to TRBJ1-6, with D hard to call. Germline V CDR1 and CDR2: SGHAT, FQDESV (reference sequence). The CDR3 has 13 amino acids. The ends were cut back, 5 bases at V and 8 bases at J, with 10 bases in the middle. The CDR3 is CASSPSGDSPLHF. CDR3 in DNA: TGTGCCAGCAGCCCTAGCGGGGATTCACCCCTCCACTTT.